The next 8 T cell receptor beta chains were all read from a single sample in a study of blood T cell repertoires in COVID-19. The method was immunoSEQ multiplex PCR; TCRdb's version includes in-frame clones alone and lacks a portion of them. The sample consists of 200,000 to 300,000 clones, 70% to 90% of them appearing once. The specimen was peripheral blood. Receptors originate from a woman between 50 and 59 years old with acute or convalescent COVID-19.

Remarks on this clone: The same CDR3 also results from other DNA sequences found in this sample. V gene TRBV5-1 combines with J gene TRBJ1-1, with D maybe TRBD1 (5 bases). Germline V gives CDR1 SGHRS, CDR2 YFSETQ. This CDR3 spans 11 amino acids. V lost 2 bases and J lost 8, with 7 bases in between. Here the CDR3 reads CASSFAGEAFF. In DNA form, the CDR3 reads TGCGCCAGCAGCTTCGCAGGGGAAGCTTTCTTT. Full variable domain (remainder filled in from reference TRBV5-1 and TRBJ1-1): KAGVTQTPRYLIKTRGQQVTLSCSPISGHRSVSWYQQTPGQGLQFLFEYFSETQRNKGNFPGRFSGRQFSNSRSEMNVSTLELGDSALYLCASSFAGEAFFGQGTRLTVV.

This clone has a count of ten or more. The chain links TRBV7-2 to TRBJ1-2; TRBD1 is a possible D gene (5 bases). V was shortened by 3 bases and J by 5 bases, with 7 bases between the two germline ends. This CDR3 has 12 residues. Germline V gives CDR1 SGHTA, CDR2 FQGNSA. The CDR3 spells CASSFGGYGYTF. The DNA for the CDR3 is TGTGCCAGCAGCTTCGGGGGGTATGGCTACACCTTC. The entire variable domain, with the rest obtained from reference TRBV7-2 and TRBJ1-2, is as follows: GAGVSQSPSNKVTEKGKDVELRCDPISGHTALYWYRQSLGQGLEFLIYFQGNSAPDKSGLPSDRFSAERTGGSVSTLTIQRTQQEDSAVYLCASSFGGYGYTFGSGTRLTVV.

The V call is TRBV29-1, the J call TRBJ1-2; D uncertain. Germline V gene data show CDR1 as SQVTM and CDR2 as ANQGSEA. Trimming took 3 bases from V and 4 from J, leaving 9 bases between them. There are 12 residues in the CDR3. Here the CDR3 reads CSVEEQSYGYTF. The CDR3 nucleotides are TGCAGCGTTGAGGAACAGTCCTATGGCTACACCTTC.

There are a few counts of this clone. V is TRBV2 and J is TRBJ2-3; TRBD1 might be the D (7 bases). Germline CDR1 is SNHLY and CDR2 is FYNNEI. With 6 bases removed from V and 4 bases from J, the gap between germline ends came to 17 bases. CDR3 length: 15 amino acids. CDR3 nucleotide sequence: TGTGCCAGCAGCACCCAAGACAGGGAGGCAGATACGCAGTATTTT. Translating it yields CASSTQDREADTQYF. The entire variable domain, with the rest obtained from reference TRBV2 and TRBJ2-3, is as follows: EPEVTQTPSHQVTQMGQEVILRCVPISNHLYFYWYRQILGQKVEFLVSFYNNEISEKSEIFDDQFSVERPDGSNFTLKIRSTKLEDSAMYFCASSTQDREADTQYFGPGTRLTVL.

This clone was counted a single time. The genes are TRBV6-2 or TRBV6-3 and TRBJ2-3; TRBD1 aligns across 7 bases. V lost 2 bases to trimming and J lost 5 bases; unmatched junction nucleotides: 7. The CDR3 consists of 15 residues. Germline lookup yields CDR1 MNHEY and CDR2 SVGEGT. CDR3 sequence (DNA): TGTGCCAGCAGTTACCCGACAGGGACGGGAGATACGCAGTATTTT. Translating it yields CASSYPTGTGDTQYF.

The chain is built from TRBV7-3 and TRBJ2-7; 9 bases are shared with TRBD2. CDR1 SGHTA and CDR2 FQGTGA come from the germline V gene. The V and J ends lost 5 bases and 7 bases, in that order; junction bases with no gene match: 9. This CDR3 region has 14 residues. The CDR3 region is CASSRVAGVGEQYF. CDR3 nucleotide sequence: TGTGCCAGCAGCCGTGTAGCGGGAGTTGGTGAGCAGTACTTC.

Only a few counts were recorded for this clone. The rearrangement joins TRBV9 to TRBJ2-7, with D perhaps matching TRBD1 (5 bases). The germline V gene has CDR1 SGDLS and CDR2 YYNGEE. This CDR3 region has 16 residues. Trimming stripped 4 bases from V and 0 bases from J, with 17 bases between. This chain's CDR3 is CASSFRPSGRSYEQYF. The DNA for the CDR3 is TGTGCCAGCAGCTTTCGTCCCTCAGGGCGCTCCTACGAGCAGTACTTC.

J is TRBJ1-5 and V is TRBV24-1; 7 positions match TRBD1. The CDR3 runs 18 residues. Per germline, CDR1 KGHDR and CDR2 SFDVKD. V was pared by 4 bases and J by 1 base, with 12 bases of the junction left unmatched. CDR3 in amino acids: CATSDPSDRVGSNQPQHF. In DNA, the CDR3 is TGTGCCACCAGTGACCCCTCAGACAGGGTGGGAAGCAATCAGCCCCAGCATTTT.